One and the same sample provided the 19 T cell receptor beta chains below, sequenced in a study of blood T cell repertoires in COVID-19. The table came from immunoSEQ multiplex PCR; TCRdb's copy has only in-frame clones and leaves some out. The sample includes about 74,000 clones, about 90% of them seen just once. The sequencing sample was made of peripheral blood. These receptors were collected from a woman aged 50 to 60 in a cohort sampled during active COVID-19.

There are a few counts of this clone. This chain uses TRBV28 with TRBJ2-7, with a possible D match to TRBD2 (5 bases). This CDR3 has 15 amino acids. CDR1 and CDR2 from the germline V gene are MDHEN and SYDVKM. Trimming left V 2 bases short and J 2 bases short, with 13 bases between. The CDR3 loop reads CASSLGAVTPYEQYF. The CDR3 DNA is TGTGCCAGCAGTTTAGGAGCGGTTACACCCTACGAGCAGTACTTC.

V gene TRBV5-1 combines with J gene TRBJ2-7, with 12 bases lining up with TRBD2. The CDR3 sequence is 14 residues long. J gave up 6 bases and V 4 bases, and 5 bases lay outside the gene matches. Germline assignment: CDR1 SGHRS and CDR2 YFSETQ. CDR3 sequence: CASSPTSGRPEQYF. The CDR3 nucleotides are TGCGCCAGCAGCCCTACTAGCGGGAGGCCCGAGCAGTACTTC.

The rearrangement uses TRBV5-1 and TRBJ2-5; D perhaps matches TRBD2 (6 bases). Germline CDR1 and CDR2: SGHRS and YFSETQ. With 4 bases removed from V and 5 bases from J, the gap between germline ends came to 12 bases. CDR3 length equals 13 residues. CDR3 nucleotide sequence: TGCGCCAGCAGCCCCCAGGGACTTGAGACCCAGTACTTC. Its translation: CASSPQGLETQYF.

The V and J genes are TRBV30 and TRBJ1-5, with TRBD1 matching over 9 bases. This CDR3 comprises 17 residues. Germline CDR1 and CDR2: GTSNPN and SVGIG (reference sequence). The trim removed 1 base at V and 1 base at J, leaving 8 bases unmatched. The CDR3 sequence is CAWSAAGTGYSNQPQHF. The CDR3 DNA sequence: TGTGCCTGGAGTGCTGCCGGGACAGGGTACAGCAATCAGCCCCAGCATTTT.

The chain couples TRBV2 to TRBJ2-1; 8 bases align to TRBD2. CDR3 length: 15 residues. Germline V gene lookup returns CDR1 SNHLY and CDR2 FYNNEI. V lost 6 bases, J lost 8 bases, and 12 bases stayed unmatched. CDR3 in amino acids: CASRGGIAGRDEQFF. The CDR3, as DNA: TGTGCCAGCAGAGGGGGAATAGCGGGAAGGGATGAGCAGTTCTTC.

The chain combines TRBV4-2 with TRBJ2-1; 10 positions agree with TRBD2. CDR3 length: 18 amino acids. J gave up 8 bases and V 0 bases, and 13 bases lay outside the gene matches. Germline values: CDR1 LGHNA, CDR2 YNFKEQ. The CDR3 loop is CASSQEDLGLAGAYEQFF. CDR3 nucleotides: TGTGCCAGCAGCCAAGAGGACTTGGGGCTAGCGGGAGCCTATGAGCAGTTCTTC.

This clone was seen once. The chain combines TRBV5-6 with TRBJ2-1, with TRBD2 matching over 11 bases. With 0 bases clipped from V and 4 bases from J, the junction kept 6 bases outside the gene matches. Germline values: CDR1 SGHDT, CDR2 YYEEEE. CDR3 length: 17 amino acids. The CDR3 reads CASSLGGTSGAYNEQFF. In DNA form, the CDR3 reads TGTGCCAGCAGCTTGGGGGGGACTAGCGGAGCGTACAATGAGCAGTTCTTC.

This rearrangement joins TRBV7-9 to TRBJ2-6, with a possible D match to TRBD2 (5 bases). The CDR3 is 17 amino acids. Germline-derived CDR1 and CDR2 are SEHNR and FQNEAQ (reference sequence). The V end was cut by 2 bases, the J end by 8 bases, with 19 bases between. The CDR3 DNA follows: TGTGCCAGCAGCTTAAATTTGAGGGAAAGGGTGACCAACGTCCTGACTTTC. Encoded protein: CASSLNLRERVTNVLTF.

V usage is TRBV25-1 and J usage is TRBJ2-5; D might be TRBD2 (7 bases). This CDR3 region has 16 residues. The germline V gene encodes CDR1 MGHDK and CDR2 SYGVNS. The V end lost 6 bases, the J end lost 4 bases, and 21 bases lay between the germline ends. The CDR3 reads CASSSILEGGGETQYF. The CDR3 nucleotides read TGTGCCAGCAGCTCTATTCTAGAGGGGGGGGGAGAGACCCAGTACTTC.

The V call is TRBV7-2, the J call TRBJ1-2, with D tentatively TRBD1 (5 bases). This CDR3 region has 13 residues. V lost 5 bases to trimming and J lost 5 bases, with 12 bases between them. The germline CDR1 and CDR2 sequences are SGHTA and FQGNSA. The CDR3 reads CASSSQGRYGYTF. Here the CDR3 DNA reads TGTGCCAGCAGCAGTCAGGGTCGATATGGCTACACCTTC. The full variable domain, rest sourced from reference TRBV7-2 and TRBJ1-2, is GAGVSQSPSNKVTEKGKDVELRCDPISGHTALYWYRQSLGQGLEFLIYFQGNSAPDKSGLPSDRFSAERTGGSVSTLTIQRTQQEDSAVYLCASSSQGRYGYTFGSGTRLTVV.

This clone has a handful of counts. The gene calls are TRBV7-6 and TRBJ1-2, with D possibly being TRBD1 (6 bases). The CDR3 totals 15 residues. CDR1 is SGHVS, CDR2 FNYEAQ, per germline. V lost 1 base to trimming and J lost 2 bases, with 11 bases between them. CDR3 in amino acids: CASSLGDQGNYGYTF. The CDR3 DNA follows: TGTGCCAGCAGCTTAGGCGACCAGGGGAACTATGGCTACACCTTC.

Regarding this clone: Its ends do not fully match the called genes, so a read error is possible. The CDR3 DNA reads TGTGCCAGCAGCGACTCCGGGACTAGCAACAATGAGCAGTTCTTC. Residues: CASSDSGTSNNEQFF. J is TRBJ2-1 and V is TRBV6-4; 9 nucleotides match TRBD2. The CDR3 consists of 15 residues. The V gene's germline CDR1 is MRHNA and CDR2 SNTAGT.

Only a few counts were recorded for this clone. CDR3: CASSESLVFRVGEQFF. Written as DNA, the CDR3 is TGTGCCAGCAGTGAATCACTAGTATTTCGGGTTGGTGAGCAGTTCTTC. V is TRBV2 and J is TRBJ2-1; a weak D match, TRBD2 (5 bases). This CDR3 is 16 amino acids long. V was shortened by 2 bases and J by 9 bases, with 20 bases between the two germline ends. Germline V lookup: CDR1 SNHLY, CDR2 FYNNEI.

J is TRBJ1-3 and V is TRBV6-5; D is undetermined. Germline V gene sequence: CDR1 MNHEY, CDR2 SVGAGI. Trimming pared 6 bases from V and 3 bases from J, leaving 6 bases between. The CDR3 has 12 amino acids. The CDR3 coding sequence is TGTGCCAGCAGGAATAGTGGAAACACCATATATTTT. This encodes CASRNSGNTIYF.

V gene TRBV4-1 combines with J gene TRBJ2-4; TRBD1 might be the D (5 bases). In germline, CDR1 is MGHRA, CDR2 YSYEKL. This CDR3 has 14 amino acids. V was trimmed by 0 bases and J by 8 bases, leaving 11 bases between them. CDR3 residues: CASSQDLGVHIQYF. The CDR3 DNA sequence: TGCGCCAGCAGCCAAGATCTAGGGGTCCACATTCAGTACTTC.

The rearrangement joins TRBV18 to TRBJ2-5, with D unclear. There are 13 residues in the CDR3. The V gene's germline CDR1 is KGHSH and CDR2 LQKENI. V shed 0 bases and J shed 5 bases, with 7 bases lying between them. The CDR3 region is CASSPPYQETQYF. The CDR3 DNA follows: TGTGCCAGCTCACCACCTTATCAGGAGACCCAGTACTTC. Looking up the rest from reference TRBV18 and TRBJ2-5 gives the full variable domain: NAGVMQNPRHLVRRRGQEARLRCSPMKGHSHVYWYRQLPEEGLKFMVYLQKENIIDESGMPKERFSAEFPKEGPSILRIQQVVRGDSAAYFCASSPPYQETQYFGPGTRLLVL.

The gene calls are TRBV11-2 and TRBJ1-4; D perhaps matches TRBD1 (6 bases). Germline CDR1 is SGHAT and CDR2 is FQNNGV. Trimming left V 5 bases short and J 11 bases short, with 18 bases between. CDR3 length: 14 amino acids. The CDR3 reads CASSITGSSAKLFF. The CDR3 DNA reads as TGTGCCAGCAGCATCACAGGGTCCTCCGCGAAACTGTTTTTT. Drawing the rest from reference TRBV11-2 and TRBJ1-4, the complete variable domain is EAGVAQSPRYKIIEKRQSVAFWCNPISGHATLYWYQQILGQGPKLLIQFQNNGVVDDSQLPKDRFSAERLKGVDSTLKIQPAKLEDSAVYLCASSITGSSAKLFFGSGTQLSVL.

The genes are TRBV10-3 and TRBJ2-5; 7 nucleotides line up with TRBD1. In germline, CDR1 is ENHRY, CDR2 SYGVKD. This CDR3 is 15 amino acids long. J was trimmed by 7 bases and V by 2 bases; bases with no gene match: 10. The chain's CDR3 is CAISEPTGALGTQYF. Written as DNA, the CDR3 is TGTGCCATCAGTGAGCCAACAGGGGCCCTAGGGACCCAGTACTTC.

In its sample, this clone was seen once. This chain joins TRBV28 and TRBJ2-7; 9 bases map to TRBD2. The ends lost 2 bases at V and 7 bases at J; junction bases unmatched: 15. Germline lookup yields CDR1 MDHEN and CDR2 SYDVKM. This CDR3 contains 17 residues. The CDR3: CASSLLQTSGKRKEQYF. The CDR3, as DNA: TGTGCCAGCAGTTTACTTCAGACTAGCGGAAAAAGAAAAGAGCAGTACTTC. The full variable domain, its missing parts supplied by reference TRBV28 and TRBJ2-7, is DVKVTQSSRYLVKRTGEKVFLECVQDMDHENMFWYRQDPGLGLRLIYFSYDVKMKEKGDIPEGYSVSREKKERFSLILESASTNQTSMYLCASSLLQTSGKRKEQYFGPGTRLTVT.